The clone carrying this T cell receptor beta chain was seen more than once but under ten times. Its target is unknown. The sample belongs to a study of Ad26.COV2.S vaccination and SARS-CoV-2 variants. About the research overall: Intramuscular Ad26.COV2.S at 5x10^10 or 1x10^11 viral particles.

Treatment defined: over 15 received Ad26.COV2.S at low or high dose, single or two shots; 5 received placebo; per-sample allocation not given. Specimens were obtained on day 63 following the first vaccine or placebo injection. Based in Boston, the donor was an adult of 18-55 years. Findings of the study overall: Vaccine recipients had higher spike-specific TCR breadth than placebo recipients. Recipients of vaccine and of placebo showed similar breadth of their non-spike TCR repertoires.

Measured with immunoSEQ multiplex PCR; TCRdb has only the in-frame clones, and not every one. The sample includes around 300,000 clones, around 88% seen only once; the top ten take 5%. The sample in question was peripheral blood, obtained in a trial of Ad26.COV2.S vaccine versus placebo. The clonotype originates from a person aged 18-60 years who received the Ad26.COV2.S COVID-19 vaccine or a placebo.

The CDR3 DNA reads as TGCAGCGTTCTCGGACTAAACACCGGGGAGCTGTTTTTT. Translated, it gives CSVLGLNTGELFF. V usage is TRBV29-1 and J usage is TRBJ2-2, with D possibly matching TRBD2 (6 bases). Germline V gene sequence: CDR1 SQVTM, CDR2 ANQGSEA. V lost 5 bases to trimming and J lost 2 bases, with 9 bases between them. CDR3 size: 13 residues.